The 9 T cell receptor beta chains in this list originate from one sample, sequenced in a study of neurological immune-mediated disorders. TCRdb re-analysed the 5' RACE reads in MiXCR, keeping a single row per CDR3 protein. The profile covers about 46,000 distinct CDR3 sequences, with 2.5% to 3.5% appearing a single time and about 15% taken by the ten largest. The sequencing input was PBMCs. The receptor source for this set is a woman between 45 and 65 years old with multiple sclerosis.

This clonotype was seen many times. DNA of the CDR3: TGTGCCAGCAGCGTTACCGGGACCTACGAGCAGTACTTC. Amino acid sequence: CASSVTGTYEQYF. This chain links TRBV7-8 with TRBJ2-7; the D gene is possibly TRBD2 (5 bases). Trimming removed 5 bases from V and 2 bases from J, with 10 bases in between. This CDR3 region has 13 residues. CDR1 is SGHVS, CDR2 FQNEAQ, per germline.

Many counts were recorded for this clonotype. This chain connects TRBV5-5 to TRBJ1-1; the D gene is possibly TRBD1 (5 bases). The CDR3 length is 14 residues. The V end lost 1 base, the J end lost 8 bases, and 15 bases lay between the germline ends. Germline V CDR1 and CDR2: SGHKS, YYEKEE (reference sequence). CDR3 region: CASSLNRWGVEAFF. CDR3 DNA: TGTGCCAGCAGCTTGAACAGGTGGGGGGTCGAAGCTTTCTTT.

The chain joins TRBV20-1 to TRBJ1-4; no reliable D call. CDR1 DFQATT and CDR2 SNEGSKA come from the germline V gene (reference sequence). The CDR3 has 12 amino acids. Trimming stripped 3 bases from V and 5 bases from J, with 7 bases between. The CDR3 spells CSASPANEKLFF. As DNA, the CDR3 is TGCAGTGCTAGCCCGGCAAATGAAAAACTGTTTTTT.

Only a few counts were recorded for this clonotype. The CDR3 does not end in the conserved phenylalanine or tryptophan, so this is likely a read error. The chain uses TRBV7-9 and TRBJ1-5, with D possibly matching TRBD1 (6 bases). CDR1 SEHNR and CDR2 FQNEAQ come from the germline V gene (reference sequence). V was cut by 4 bases and J by 4 bases, with 14 bases left in between. The CDR3 runs to 15 residues. This CDR3 reads CASSSNRAGNQPQHN. The CDR3 region has the DNA TGTGCCAGCAGCTCGAACAGGGCTGGTAATCAGCCCCAGCATAAT.

This clonotype was seen repeatedly, ten times or more. The chain joins TRBV20-1 to TRBJ1-1; weak D call: TRBD1 (6 bases). CDR1 and CDR2 (germline): DFQATT, SNEGSKA (reference sequence). The CDR3 is 11 residues long. The V end lost 7 bases, the J end lost 3 bases, and 9 bases lay between the germline ends. CDR3 protein: CSVKGDTEAFF. DNA of the CDR3: TGCAGTGTTAAGGGGGACACTGAAGCTTTCTTT.

This clonotype occurred many times. The chain combines TRBV5-1 with TRBJ2-2, with D unclear. V was clipped by 2 bases and J by 3 bases, with 8 bases between them. Germline V CDR1 and CDR2: SGHRS, YFSETQ. This CDR3 has 14 amino acids. For the CDR3, the DNA is TGCGCCAGCAGCTTCTCGGAGTACACCGGGGAGCTGTTTTTT. Protein sequence: CASSFSEYTGELFF.

This clonotype was counted at least ten times. The rearrangement uses TRBV6-5 and TRBJ1-6; tentatively, D is TRBD1 (5 bases). The V end lost 2 bases, the J end lost 8 bases, and 10 bases lay between the germline ends. Germline values: CDR1 MNHEY, CDR2 SVGAGI. This CDR3 is built from 14 residues. The CDR3 nucleotides read TGTGCCAGCAGTTACGGGTTGGGGGATTCACCCCTCCACTTT. Protein sequence: CASSYGLGDSPLHF.

This clonotype was detected many times. V and J are TRBV7-9 and TRBJ1-6, with TRBD1 identical over 11 bases. Germline assignment: CDR1 SEHNR and CDR2 FQNEAQ (reference sequence). V dropped 5 bases and J dropped 11; count of bases not matched to a gene: 8. The CDR3 has 15 amino acids. CDR3 region: CASSRRGQGVAPLHF. The CDR3 nucleotides are TGTGCCAGCAGCAGACGGGGACAGGGGGTAGCACCCCTCCACTTT.

About this clonotype itself: Since no conserved phenylalanine or tryptophan closes the CDR3, a read error is the likely cause. This chain links TRBV5-1 with TRBJ1-3; 11 bases agree with TRBD1. With V trimmed by 3 bases and J by 0 bases, 5 bases remained unmatched. The germline V gene has CDR1 SGHRS and CDR2 YFSETQ. The CDR3 is made up of 17 amino acids. The CDR3 DNA reads TGCGCCAGCAGCTGGTGGACAGGGGGCTACTCTGGAAACACCATATATATT. This translates into CASSWWTGGYSGNTIYI.